This T cell receptor beta chain was captured by sequencing in a study of blood T cell repertoires in COVID-19. From germline, CDR1 is MNHEY and CDR2 SVGAGI. Trimming removed 11 bases from V and 3 bases from J; junction bases left unmatched: 16. The CDR3 is 15 residues long. Participants were aged roughly 18 to 95 years, lived in roughly 23 US areas, and enrolled virtually. Recovered status in Cohort 3 required two negative PCRs, clearance, or symptom resolution. Sequencing was performed with immunoSEQ multiplex PCR; in TCRdb, only in-frame clones are kept and a portion is missing. The sample lists hundreds of thousands of clones; 70% to 90% were seen once.

The TCR was taken from a man aged 25-40 years who had recovered from COVID-19. J is TRBJ2-7 and V is TRBV6-5, with 7 bases matching TRBD1. Input material: PBMCs or T cells enriched from blood (not recorded which). The DNA of the CDR3 is TGTGCCTCCGACTTGGGGGCAGGGGGTGTCTACGAGCAGTACTTC. The encoded protein is CASDLGAGGVYEQYF.